The subject of this entry is one T cell receptor (beta chain). Produced via immunoSEQ multiplex PCR; TCRdb's table is partial and in-frame only. The sample lists roughly 90,000 clones; around 93% were seen once. The sample comes from a study of T cell changes during pregnancy in multiple sclerosis. The origin of this receptor is a female donor with multiple sclerosis, enrolled in a pregnancy study. The input for sequencing was peripheral blood, taken before pregnancy.

CDR3 region: CAISVGSGSGEQYF. The CDR3, as DNA: TGTGCCATCAGTGTAGGTAGCGGGAGTGGTGAGCAGTACTTC. The chain carries TRBV10-3 and TRBJ2-7, with 9 nucleotides matching TRBD2. The CDR3 length is 14 residues. Losses at the gene ends were 4 bases for V and 7 bases for J; bases not matched to a gene: 8. In germline, CDR1 is ENHRY, CDR2 SYGVKD.